This TCR beta chain was obtained from a study of T cell responses to AZD1222 COVID-19 vaccine (dated by TCRdb to the early 2020s). Background for the entire study: TCR sequencing was performed for more than 230 trial participants, of whom about 200 were given two doses of AZD1222 and about 25 were given two doses of MenACWY control vaccine. Trial participants were enrolled by age into subgroups of 18-55, 56-69 and 70-plus years, and around 150, 28 and 57 TCR-sequenced participants, respectively, were included in these subgroups.

The time point label here, explained by the study, means: baseline before first vaccination. This specimen's treatment or condition label, per the study, means: meningococcal conjugate vaccine given as trial control. The vaccinee samples were drawn from two UK trials, COV001 and COV002, one of which was a single-blind randomized controlled phase 2/3 trial testing AZD1222 (ChAdOx1 nCoV-19) in healthy adults. Trial participant PBMC samples were collected at day 0 and day 28 after the second dose for TCRbeta chain sequencing. A word on this clone: It lacks a known antigen. The sample holds no much larger clone one base away, and base qualities are not on file.

The CDR3 regions of human TCRbeta chains were analyzed by immunosequencing. The authors processed their data as follows. Repertoire TCRs were checked for matches against a reference library of SARS-CoV-2-specific TCRs that had been generated using the MIRA antigen-specificity platform. Breadth meant the fraction of unique TCRs that were SARS-CoV-2-associated, whereas depth meant the fraction of total T cells that were SARS-CoV-2-associated. Using the MIRA data, each spike-specific TCR was assigned both to the spike region to which the TCR was reactive and to a CD4 or CD8 class. Log10-transformed breadth and depth values were compared by one-way ANOVA with Sidak's multiple comparisons tests. TCRdb limited this immuneACCESS table to in-frame rearrangements with V and J called. A share of clones is missing; checked studies link under half to unresolved V genes, and the rest is unexplained. Clonal size and the V and J genes are those of that table, whereas D and trimming came from the DNA. The table for this sample lists about 90,000 clones; around nine tenths of them were counted only once. 4% to 6% of the sample belongs to the ten largest clones.

The germline V gene encodes CDR1 SGHTA and CDR2 FQGNSA. V was cut back by 1 base and J by 6 bases, leaving a gap of 15 bases between them. Inclusive of the bounding cysteine and phenylalanine, the CDR3 is 15 residues long. The read is trimmed to its CDR3 DNA, 45 bases read in frame from base 1. Broader findings and caveats from the paper: The vaccine-associated CD4 TCRs covered the entire spike protein, and the dominant responses fell in regions 160-218 and 743-854. Participants were mostly white British and included more females than males, and it was suggested by the authors that clonal diversity may have been underestimated. In the small 56-69-year group, the increase in depth fell short of significance, most likely because of low power. Only a handful of AZD1222 recipients were SARS-CoV-2 seropositive at baseline, limiting conclusions about previously exposed vaccinees. Epitopes outside the regions mutated in the B.1.351 and B.1.1.7 variants were reportedly recognized by nearly half of the unique spike-specific TCRs. Spike-specific TCR breadth and depth rose significantly after two AZD1222 doses compared with day 0 and with MenACWY recipients. Because no day 14 peak-response samples were available, the repertoires could be characterized only after the peak T cell response.

The chain was built from TRBV7-2 and TRBJ1-2; no confident D gene assignment can be made. The sequences come from peripheral blood, collected on day 0 of MenACWY control vaccination. The TCR comes from an adult in good health. The CDR3 region reads CASSLDFGQSNGYTF. The nucleotide sequence reads TGTGCCAGCAGCTTAGATTTCGGGCAGTCTAATGGCTACACCTTC. Joined to the reference TRBV7-2 and TRBJ1-2 proteins, this CDR3 gives the full variable domain: GAGVSQSPSNKVTEKGKDVELRCDPISGHTALYWYRQSLGQGLEFLIYFQGNSAPDKSGLPSDRFSAERTGGSVSTLTIQRTQQEDSAVYLCASSLDFGQSNGYTFGSGTRLTVV.